The 28 T cell receptor beta chains below were found in one sample sequenced in a study of T-cell reconstitution after alpha-beta-depleted transplantation in children. This sample's TCRbeta library carried unique molecular identifier barcodes. TCRdb used MiXCR to reprocess the PCR reads, holding one entry per CDR3 protein. This sample yields about 350,000 distinct CDR3 sequences, of which 15% to 20% are seen a single time; roughly 41% belongs to the top ten. The specimen was PBMCs, mostly from graft donor cells, collected 360 days after TCRalphabeta/CD19-depleted stem cell transplant. These TCRs come from a male patient aged 2 to 10 who had a stem cell transplant for acute lymphoblastic leukemia, so the T cells may come from the graft donor.

This clonotype was detected many times. J is TRBJ2-7 and V is TRBV12-3 or TRBV12-4; D gene uncertain. This CDR3 has 12 residues. Trimming shortened V by 1 base and J by 0 bases, and 1 base separated the two germline ends. CDR3 in DNA: TGTGCCAGCAGTTTAGTCTCCTACGAGCAGTACTTC. It translates to CASSLVSYEQYF.

The table lists this clonotype with a few counts. The chain joins TRBV7-2 to TRBJ1-6, with a tentative D call TRBD1 (6 bases). The V end was cut by 2 bases, the J end by 13 bases, with 15 bases between. Per the germline V gene, CDR1 is SGHTA and CDR2 is FQGNSA. This CDR3 is 14 amino acids long. CDR3 residues: CASSLSRTAYPLHF. The CDR3 DNA is TGTGCCAGCAGCTTATCCCGGACAGCCTATCCCCTCCACTTT.

V is TRBV6-1 and J is TRBJ1-5, with TRBD1 matching over 12 bases. Germline V gives CDR1 MNHNS, CDR2 SASEGT. The CDR3 extends over 15 amino acids. Trimming cost V 4 bases and J 7 bases; bases outside gene matches: 5. CDR3 sequence (DNA): TGTGCCAGCAGTGTCGGGACAGGGGGCCCGCAGCCCCAGCATTTT. Translating gives CASSVGTGGPQPQHF.

Of note for this clonotype: Compared with germline, one end of the junction differs, possibly owing to a read error. V is TRBV3-1 and J is TRBJ1-1, with 7 nucleotides matching TRBD1. Germline values: CDR1 LGHDT, CDR2 YNNKEL (reference sequence). The CDR3 length is 14 residues. CDR3 sequence: CASSQGQMNTEAFF. In DNA form, the CDR3 reads TGCGCCAGCAGCCAGGGACAGATGAACACTGAAGCTTTCTTT.

The rearrangement links TRBV6-1 to TRBJ2-7; D possibly corresponds to TRBD2 (5 bases). This CDR3 has 15 residues. With 4 bases removed from V and 3 bases from J, the gap between germline ends came to 16 bases. The germline gives CDR1 MNHNS, CDR2 SASEGT. As DNA, the CDR3 is TGTGCCAGCAGTGCCACGGGGATACGCTACTACGAGCAGTACTTC. Protein: CASSATGIRYYEQYF.

The chain employs TRBV6-5 and TRBJ2-1; possible D gene TRBD2, 5 bases. Trimming pared 0 bases from V and 9 bases from J, leaving 9 bases between. CDR1 MNHEY and CDR2 SVGAGI come from the germline V gene. CDR3 length equals 13 residues. The CDR3 here is CASSYSSAGEQFF. The CDR3 bases are TGTGCCAGCAGTTACTCCTCTGCGGGTGAGCAGTTCTTC.

The chain uses TRBV18 and TRBJ2-3; D gene unclear. Trimming removed 0 bases from V and 2 bases from J, with 12 bases in between. This CDR3 spans 16 amino acids. Germline-derived CDR1 and CDR2 are KGHSH and LQKENI. CDR3 in DNA: TGTGCCAGCTCACCACCCGCTAAACTTGACACAGATACGCAGTATTTT. Encoded protein: CASSPPAKLDTDTQYF.

Concerning this clonotype itself: Its ends do not fully match the called genes, so a read error is possible. The V call is TRBV28, the J call TRBJ2-1; TRBD1 matches at 7 bases. Looked up from germline, CDR1 is MDHEN and CDR2 is SYDVKM. The CDR3 consists of 13 residues. CDR3 coding DNA: TGTGCCAGCAGTTTAGGGGGACAGAATTTACGTGTCTTC. This sequence encodes CASSLGGQNLRVF.

This clonotype has at least ten counts. V gene TRBV6-5 combines with J gene TRBJ2-1; 8 nucleotides line up with TRBD1. Germline values: CDR1 MNHEY, CDR2 SVGAGI. CDR3 length: 14 amino acids. V lost 8 bases to trimming and J lost 6 bases; unmatched junction nucleotides: 9. The chain's CDR3 is CASRRGPGGNEQFF. The DNA for the CDR3 is TGTGCCAGCCGCAGGGGGCCAGGGGGCAATGAGCAGTTCTTC.

CDR3 loop: CASSQTGGGNQPQHF. For the CDR3, the DNA is TGTGCCAGCAGCCAAACAGGGGGCGGGAATCAGCCCCAGCATTTT. The rearrangement links TRBV9 to TRBJ1-5; TRBD1 matches at 9 bases. From germline, CDR1 is SGDLS and CDR2 YYNGEE. Unmatched junction bases numbered 6, after V lost 4 bases and J lost 4 bases. The CDR3 loop spans 15 amino acids.

This clonotype was seen only once. The CDR3, as DNA: TGTGCCAGCAGCGTAGAGGGGGATTCGACTGAAGCTTTCTTT. This sequence encodes CASSVEGDSTEAFF. The chain is built from TRBV9 and TRBJ1-1; maybe TRBD1 (6 bases). CDR1 SGDLS and CDR2 YYNGEE come from the germline V gene. V lost 0 bases, J lost 5 bases, and 11 bases lay in between. This CDR3 is 14 amino acids long.

The V call is TRBV12-3 or TRBV12-4, the J call TRBJ2-3; 7 bases are shared with TRBD2. CDR3 length equals 14 residues. V shed 6 bases, J shed 2 bases, and the junction held 5 bases outside the gene matches. CDR3 loop: CASRKAGNTDTQYF. The CDR3 DNA follows: TGTGCCAGCAGGAAAGCGGGGAACACAGATACGCAGTATTTT.

This clonotype was detected a few times. The chain carries TRBV4-1 and TRBJ1-6; 9 bases match TRBD1. Germline lookup yields CDR1 MGHRA and CDR2 YSYEKL. With 4 bases clipped from V and 8 bases from J, the junction kept 6 bases outside the gene matches. The CDR3 is made up of 15 amino acids. The CDR3: CASSPRTGVDSPLHF. DNA of the CDR3: TGCGCCAGCAGCCCGAGGACAGGGGTAGATTCACCCCTCCACTTT.

The sample holds a few counts of this clonotype. The chain uses TRBV12-3 or TRBV12-4 and TRBJ2-1, with TRBD2 matching over 8 bases. This CDR3 is 14 amino acids long. V trimming: 5 bases; J trimming: 5 bases; junction bases outside the gene matches: 5. The DNA for the CDR3 is TGTGCCAGCAGTGGACTAGCCGACCACAATGAGCAGTTCTTC. It codes for CASSGLADHNEQFF.

The chain uses TRBV30 and TRBJ2-7, with 8 nucleotides matching TRBD2. The CDR3 spans 13 residues. The V gene's germline CDR1 is GTSNPN and CDR2 SVGIG (reference sequence). V lost 5 bases, J lost 2 bases, and 5 bases stayed unmatched. CDR3 region: CAWSPGLAYEQYF. DNA for the CDR3: TGTGCCTGGTCCCCGGGACTAGCCTACGAGCAGTACTTC.

This sequence joins TRBV7-9 and TRBJ1-2, with D perhaps TRBD1 (5 bases). The CDR3 is 14 amino acids. Germline CDR1 SEHNR, CDR2 FQNEAQ (reference sequence). Trimming stripped 5 bases from V and 2 bases from J, with 12 bases between. CDR3 amino acids: CASSAQGYNYGYTF. CDR3 in DNA: TGTGCCAGCAGCGCCCAGGGATACAACTATGGCTACACCTTC.

The chain has TRBV4-3 and TRBJ1-2; the D gene is possibly TRBD1 (5 bases). The CDR3 length is 15 residues. Trimming took 0 bases from V and 3 from J, leaving 11 bases between them. The germline V gene encodes CDR1 LGHNA and CDR2 YSLEER. CDR3 bases: TGCGCCAGCAGCCAAGATCAGAGAGGGGACTATGGCTACACCTTC. Amino acids: CASSQDQRGDYGYTF.

The V call is TRBV12-3 or TRBV12-4, the J call TRBJ1-2, with D possibly matching TRBD1 (5 bases). V lost 5 bases and J 5 bases, leaving 12 bases between the germline ends. The CDR3 consists of 13 residues. The CDR3 reads CASSRPGGYGYTF. The DNA for the CDR3 is TGTGCCAGCAGTCGCCCTGGGGGATATGGCTACACCTTC.

This clonotype appeared a few times. The chain joins TRBV5-5 to TRBJ1-4, with D possibly being TRBD1 (5 bases). This CDR3 contains 15 residues. Germline CDR1 SGHKS, CDR2 YYEKEE (reference sequence). Between the trimmed V and J ends, which lost 0 bases and 5 bases, there was a span of 11 bases. The chain's CDR3 is CASSLVRGMNEKLFF. CDR3 nucleotides: TGTGCCAGCAGCTTGGTGAGGGGTATGAATGAAAAACTGTTTTTT.

The chain employs TRBV9 and TRBJ2-5; 11 positions match TRBD2. Germline values: CDR1 SGDLS, CDR2 YYNGEE. Losses at the gene ends were 4 bases for V and 4 bases for J; bases not matched to a gene: 9. CDR3 length: 16 amino acids. CDR3 sequence: CASSPDLAGGGETQYF. CDR3 in DNA: TGTGCCAGCAGCCCGGATCTAGCGGGAGGAGGAGAGACCCAGTACTTC.

This clonotype was counted at least ten times. The chain uses TRBV28 and TRBJ1-2, with TRBD1 matching over 7 bases. Germline V gene sequence: CDR1 MDHEN, CDR2 SYDVKM. Trimming cost V 10 bases and J 2 bases; bases outside gene matches: 13. The CDR3 has 15 residues. The CDR3 coding sequence is TGTGCCACAGGGGGGCCGGGGGTGAGGAACTATGGCTACACCTTC. It encodes CATGGPGVRNYGYTF.

This clonotype showed up just a few times. The chain uses TRBV7-9 and TRBJ2-1; 9 nucleotides match TRBD2. Germline lookup yields CDR1 SEHNR and CDR2 FQNEAQ (reference sequence). The CDR3 spans 15 residues. Trimming at V came to 3 bases and at J to 3 bases, leaving 3 bases not matched to a gene. For the CDR3, the DNA is TGTGCCAGCAGCTTGTATAGCGGGAGCTACAATGAGCAGTTCTTC. It codes for CASSLYSGSYNEQFF.

This clonotype was counted ten times or more. The chain recombines TRBV12-3 or TRBV12-4 with TRBJ2-7; tentatively, D is TRBD1 (5 bases). The length of the CDR3 is 12 residues. The V end was cut by 4 bases, the J end by 13 bases, with 17 bases between. The CDR3, as DNA: TGTGCCAGCAGTTCTAGGGGCGATAGTCCTTACTTC. Translating it yields CASSSRGDSPYF.

The genes are TRBV18 and TRBJ2-7; 8 nucleotides line up with TRBD2. Trimming took 0 bases from V and 3 from J; bases not matched to a gene: 7. This CDR3 region has 16 residues. Germline values: CDR1 KGHSH, CDR2 LQKENI. CDR3 amino acids: CASSPPWREEGYEQYF. CDR3 DNA: TGTGCCAGCTCACCACCATGGCGGGAGGAGGGCTACGAGCAGTACTTC. The whole variable domain, remainder taken from reference TRBV18 and TRBJ2-7, is NAGVMQNPRHLVRRRGQEARLRCSPMKGHSHVYWYRQLPEEGLKFMVYLQKENIIDESGMPKERFSAEFPKEGPSILRIQQVVRGDSAAYFCASSPPWREEGYEQYFGPGTRLTVT.

This clonotype was picked up one time. The chain links TRBV10-3 to TRBJ2-6, with D hard to call. CDR3 size: 15 residues. Germline loops: CDR1 ENHRY, CDR2 SYGVKD. V was trimmed by 7 bases and J by 0 bases, leaving 10 bases between them. The CDR3 nucleotides read TGTGCCATCACCGGTCAACTCTCTGGGGCCAACGTCCTGACTTTC. Protein product: CAITGQLSGANVLTF.

This clonotype was counted many times. The chain carries TRBV12-3 or TRBV12-4 and TRBJ2-1, with 7 bases identical to TRBD1. The CDR3 length is 15 residues. The V gene end was trimmed by 1 base and the J gene end by 4 bases; junction bases not matched to a gene: 4. This CDR3 is CASSLGWTGYNEQFF. CDR3 nucleotide sequence: TGTGCCAGCAGTTTAGGTTGGACAGGATACAATGAGCAGTTCTTC.

DNA of the CDR3: TGTGCCACCAGTGAGACCTACAGGGGCGGTCACGACACCGGGGAGCTGTTTTTT. This encodes CATSETYRGGHDTGELFF. The chain couples TRBV24-1 to TRBJ2-2, with TRBD1 matching 7 bases. V lost 4 bases and J lost 3; bases outside the gene matches: 13. Germline lookup yields CDR1 KGHDR and CDR2 SFDVKD. The length of the CDR3 is 18 residues.

This chain uses TRBV12-3 or TRBV12-4 with TRBJ1-5; D not resolved. The CDR3 has 15 amino acids. V lost 4 bases and J lost 3, with 13 bases in between. The CDR3 reads CASSSADGFNQPQHF. The CDR3 DNA follows: TGTGCCAGCAGTTCAGCTGACGGGTTCAATCAGCCCCAGCATTTT.